Presented here are 13 T cell receptor beta chains from one specimen sequenced in a study of early T cells in non-severe SARS-CoV-2 infection. TCRdb processed the 5' RACE reads anew with MiXCR; each CDR3 protein has one entry. Here the sample spans about 48,000 distinct CDR3 sequences, around 7.7% being singletons. Sequenced input: whole blood. The receptor set was obtained from an adult who was a healthcare worker with PCR-confirmed SARS-CoV-2 infection or an uninfected control (not recorded which).

J is TRBJ2-3 and V is TRBV2; D call uncertain. Trimming removed 6 bases at V and 3 bases at J, with 10 bases between. Germline assignment: CDR1 SNHLY and CDR2 FYNNEI. This CDR3 has 13 residues. CDR3 sequence: CASSPVGTDTQYF. CDR3 coding DNA: TGTGCCAGCAGCCCAGTGGGTACAGATACGCAGTATTTT.

This chain uses TRBV28 with TRBJ2-7, with TRBD1 matching over 7 bases. Germline V CDR1 and CDR2: MDHEN, SYDVKM. The CDR3 has 15 residues. Trimming removed 1 base from V and 1 base from J; junction bases left unmatched: 4. The CDR3 bases are TGTGCCAGCAGTTTATCACAGGACAGGTCCTACGAGCAGTACTTC. As protein: CASSLSQDRSYEQYF. Drawing the rest from reference TRBV28 and TRBJ2-7, the complete variable domain is DVKVTQSSRYLVKRTGEKVFLECVQDMDHENMFWYRQDPGLGLRLIYFSYDVKMKEKGDIPEGYSVSREKKERFSLILESASTNQTSMYLCASSLSQDRSYEQYFGPGTRLTVT.

This clonotype came up many times. V usage is TRBV3-1 and J usage is TRBJ2-3, with 14 bases lining up with TRBD2. The CDR3 sequence is 17 residues long. Germline V gives CDR1 LGHDT, CDR2 YNNKEL (reference sequence). The V and J ends lost 4 bases and 3 bases, in that order; junction bases with no gene match: 6. The CDR3 spells CASSPRLAGGRTDTQYF. The CDR3 DNA is TGTGCCAGCAGCCCTCGACTAGCGGGGGGGCGGACAGATACGCAGTATTTT.

This clonotype was detected ten times or more. This chain connects TRBV6-6 to TRBJ2-3; no clear D gene. Germline V gene sequence: CDR1 MNHNY, CDR2 SVGAGI (reference sequence). Trimming left V 2 bases short and J 2 bases short, with 5 bases between. CDR3 length: 13 residues. The CDR3 sequence: CASSYVYTDTQYF. CDR3 DNA: TGTGCCAGCAGTTACGTCTACACAGATACGCAGTATTTT.

This clonotype has a count of ten or more. The chain combines TRBV20-1 with TRBJ2-3, with 13 bases aligning to TRBD2. The germline gives CDR1 DFQATT, CDR2 SNEGSKA (reference sequence). The CDR3 covers 15 residues. Germline trimming cut 1 base from V and 3 bases from J; bases unmatched to any gene: 1. CDR3 in amino acids: CSARVLAGGTDTQYF. In DNA, the CDR3 is TGCAGTGCTAGAGTACTAGCGGGGGGGACAGATACGCAGTATTTT.

Ten or more counts support this clonotype. This rearrangement joins TRBV12-3 or TRBV12-4 to TRBJ1-2; possible D gene TRBD1, 5 bases. Trimming cost V 7 bases and J 7 bases, with 16 bases left between them. The CDR3 covers 13 residues. For the CDR3, the DNA is TGTGCCAGCACCCCAGGGATGATGGGTGGCTACACCTTC. It is translated as CASTPGMMGGYTF.

The chain employs TRBV6-4 and TRBJ2-1, with TRBD2 matching 10 bases. Germline CDR1 MRHNA, CDR2 SNTAGT. Germline trimming cut 3 bases from V and 3 bases from J; bases unmatched to any gene: 2. The CDR3 covers 15 residues. CDR3: CASSEGLAVYNEQFF. DNA for the CDR3: TGTGCCAGCAGTGAAGGACTAGCGGTCTACAATGAGCAGTTCTTC.

This clonotype was counted at least ten times. The chain carries TRBV4-1 and TRBJ1-3; 9 nucleotides agree with TRBD1. The CDR3 is 16 residues long. Trimming at V came to 2 bases and at J to 0 bases, leaving 2 bases not matched to a gene. In germline, CDR1 is MGHRA, CDR2 YSYEKL. The DNA for the CDR3 is TGCGCCAGCAGCCAACCGGGACAGGGCTCTGGAAACACCATATATTTT. Its protein is CASSQPGQGSGNTIYF.

This clonotype has a count of ten or more. The genes are TRBV12-3 or TRBV12-4 and TRBJ1-3; tentative D call: TRBD1 (6 bases). CDR3 length: 16 residues. V lost 7 bases, J lost 2 bases, and 18 bases lay in between. This CDR3 reads CASTPEGGSAGNTIYF. CDR3 sequence (DNA): TGTGCCAGCACCCCGGAAGGGGGGAGCGCTGGAAACACCATATATTTT.

The genes are TRBV4-2 and TRBJ2-3; D might be TRBD2 (6 bases). The length of the CDR3 is 16 residues. Germline values: CDR1 LGHNA, CDR2 YNFKEQ. V lost 0 bases and J lost 1, with 11 bases in between. The CDR3 spells CASSQDLGGGTDTQYF. CDR3 sequence (DNA): TGTGCCAGCAGCCAAGACTTGGGCGGGGGCACAGATACGCAGTATTTT.

There are a few counts of this clonotype. This chain joins TRBV5-1 and TRBJ2-3; D is possibly TRBD1 (5 bases). Germline V gives CDR1 SGHRS, CDR2 YFSETQ. V lost 3 bases and J 2 bases, leaving 10 bases between the germline ends. This CDR3 has 14 residues. Here the CDR3 DNA reads TGCGCCAGCAGCTGGGGCACAAACACAGATACGCAGTATTTT. It encodes CASSWGTNTDTQYF.

The gene calls are TRBV4-3 and TRBJ2-6; D not certain. CDR1 is LGHNA and CDR2 is YSLEER in the germline V gene. The CDR3 is 15 residues long. V was clipped by 0 bases and J by 0 bases, with 3 bases between them. The CDR3 protein is CASSQDLSGANVLTF. CDR3 nucleotide sequence: TGCGCCAGCAGCCAAGATCTCTCTGGGGCCAACGTCCTGACTTTC.

This clonotype was picked up many times. The chain joins TRBV6-6 to TRBJ1-1; tentatively, D is TRBD1 (6 bases). Germline V gene data show CDR1 as MNHNY and CDR2 as SVGAGI (reference sequence). The CDR3 is made up of 15 amino acids. V was shortened by 6 bases and J by 0 bases, with 14 bases between the two germline ends. DNA for the CDR3: TGTGCCAGCAGCCCCCCCCGGGACATGAACACTGAAGCTTTCTTT. This sequence encodes CASSPPRDMNTEAFF.